The entry below gives a single TCR beta chain sequence along with its context. Its target is not known. The data were taken from a study of shared clonotypes between healthy human individuals. The method was immunoSEQ multiplex PCR; TCRdb's version includes in-frame clones alone and lacks a portion of them. The data contain nearly 1,000,000 clones, 60% to 85% of them singletons. Germline V gene lookup returns CDR1 KGHSH and CDR2 LQKENI. V lost 4 bases, J lost 7 bases, and 5 bases stayed unmatched. The CDR3 contains 14 residues. Whole-study results and caveats: With a few donors compared, roughly 5% of naive CD4 clonotypes were shared.

J is TRBJ2-2 and V is TRBV18, with 8 bases identical to TRBD1. The sample was memory CD4+ T cells sorted from blood. Subset noted: CD45RA-negative fraction. The receptor's source is a man younger than 35 in good health. This CDR3 reads CASSRDRGIGELFF. The CDR3 region has the DNA TGTGCCAGCTCACGCGACAGGGGTATCGGGGAGCTGTTTTTT.